This T cell receptor (beta chain) was profiled in a study of CD8 T cells in ankylosing spondylitis. General study results and limits: Significant enrichment of disease-linked clones was reported in matched ankylosing spondylitis synovial fluid.

Quantitative 5'-RACE with molecular barcodes was used to make the TCR beta libraries. Each CDR3 protein is one row after TCRdb ran MiXCR on the 5' RACE reads. The sample lists 180,000 or so distinct CDR3 sequences, under 14% occurring once. The V end lost 6 bases, the J end lost 4 bases, and 16 bases lay between the germline ends. The CDR3 spans 14 residues. This clonotype was recorded at least ten times. Antigen unknown. Sequenced material: blood, either unsorted or a sorted T cell fraction (not recorded which). The source is a male donor with ankylosing spondylitis or in good health (not recorded which). The genes are TRBV12-3 or TRBV12-4 and TRBJ2-7, with D maybe TRBD1 (6 bases). In DNA, the CDR3 is TGTGCCAGCAGCCACACAGGGACCGGATACGAGCAGTACTTC. Its translation: CASSHTGTGYEQYF.